Detailed here is one T cell receptor beta chain. Its antigen is unidentified. This entry is derived from a study of CD8+CD57+ T cells in acquired aplastic anemia. The study, taken as a whole, reports: Found in both controls and patients were around 31 CD8+ CDR3 sequences. Between the patient and control groups, CD8+ Simpson's diversity did not differ significantly.

TCR beta VDJ and CDR3 were profiled, and genomic DNA was the template. TCRdb reanalysed the reads using MiXCR and keeps one entry per CDR3 protein. In the table there are a few hundred thousand distinct CDR3 sequences, about half of which are singletons. Patients chosen for sequencing had shown CD8+CD57+ cell expansion by flow cytometry. V lost 3 bases to trimming and J lost 1 base, with 15 bases between them. CDR1 and CDR2 from the germline V gene are SQVTM and ANQGSEA. This CDR3 comprises 15 residues. The sample comprised sorted CD4+, CD8+, or CD8+CD57+ T cells (not recorded which) from PBMCs. The TCR was taken from a human donor with aplastic anemia. V and J are TRBV29-1 and TRBJ1-2; TRBD1 is a possible D gene (5 bases). CDR3 in amino acids: CSVDVPRAYNYGYTF. The CDR3 DNA is TGCAGCGTTGATGTCCCCAGGGCCTATAACTATGGCTACACCTTC. Filled out from reference TRBV29-1 and TRBJ1-2, the complete variable domain reads SAVISQKPSRDICQRGTSLTIQCQVDSQVTMMFWYRQQPGQSLTLIATANQGSEATYESGFVIDKFPISRPNLTFSTLTVSNMSPEDSSIYLCSVDVPRAYNYGYTFGSGTRLTVV.